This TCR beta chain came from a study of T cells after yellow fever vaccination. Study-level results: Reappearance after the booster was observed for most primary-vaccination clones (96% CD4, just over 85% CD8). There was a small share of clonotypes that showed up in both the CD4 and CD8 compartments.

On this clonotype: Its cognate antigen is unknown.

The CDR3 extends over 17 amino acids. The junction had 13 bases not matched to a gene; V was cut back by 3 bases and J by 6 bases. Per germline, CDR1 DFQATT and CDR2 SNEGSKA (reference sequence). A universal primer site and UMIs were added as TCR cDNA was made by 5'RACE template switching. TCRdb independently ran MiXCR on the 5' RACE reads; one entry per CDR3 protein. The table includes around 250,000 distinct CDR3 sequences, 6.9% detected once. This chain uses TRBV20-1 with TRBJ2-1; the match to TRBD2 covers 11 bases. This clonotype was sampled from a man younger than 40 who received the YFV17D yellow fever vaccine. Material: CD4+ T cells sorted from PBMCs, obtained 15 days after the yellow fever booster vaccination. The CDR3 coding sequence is TGCAGTGCTAGGGGGGTAGCTATAGCGGGAGGGTCCAATGAGCAGTTCTTC. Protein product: CSARGVAIAGGSNEQFF.